What follows are 2 T cell receptor beta chains derived from one specimen sequenced in a study of T cells in Graves' hyperthyroidism and ophthalmopathy. TCR beta CDR3 sequences were amplified from RNA transcripts. In the first-round RT-PCR of the TCR CDR3, the HTBI primer set was used. TCRdb re-derived calls from the multiplex PCR reads in MiXCR, one entry per CDR3 protein. The table lists more than 40,000 distinct CDR3 sequences, approximately 50% of them singletons. Sequencing was carried out using peripheral blood or thyroid tissue (not recorded which). These receptors were obtained from a woman aged 50 to 60 with Graves' hyperthyroidism.

The rearrangement links TRBV13 to TRBJ1-4; 10 nucleotides match TRBD1. This CDR3 is built from 16 residues. CDR1 PRHDT and CDR2 FYEKMQ come from the germline V gene (reference sequence). J was trimmed by 6 bases and V by 3 bases; bases with no gene match: 7. Here the CDR3 DNA reads TGTGCCAGCAGCTTCTCGACAGGGGGCGCGGATGAAAAACTGTTTTTT. This translates into CASSFSTGGADEKLFF.

The chain employs TRBV2 and TRBJ1-1, with D possibly matching TRBD1 (5 bases). Germline CDR1 reads SNHLY; CDR2 reads FYNNEI. This CDR3 comprises 15 residues. The ends were cut back, 2 bases at V and 0 bases at J, with 10 bases in the middle. The DNA of the CDR3 is TGTGCCAGCAGTGAACAGGGCGTGATGAACACTGAAGCTTTCTTT. It specifies CASSEQGVMNTEAFF.